This entry lists 16 T cell receptor beta chains sequenced from one sample in a study of cytotoxic CD8 clonotypes in ibrutinib-treated CLL. Measured with immunoSEQ multiplex PCR; TCRdb has only the in-frame clones, and not every one. The data show some 200,000 clones, over 65% seen once. This material consisted of PBMCs, taken after 12 months of ibrutinib treatment. The receptors shown here come from a human donor with chronic lymphocytic leukemia.

This chain joins TRBV25-1 and TRBJ2-6; the D gene is possibly TRBD2 (6 bases). The germline V and J ends were trimmed by 1 base and 4 bases, with 14 bases remaining between them. The length of the CDR3 is 17 residues. Germline-derived CDR1 and CDR2 are MGHDK and SYGVNS. CDR3 DNA: TGTGCCAGCAGTGAATTTGATCCTAGCGCCGGGGCCAACGTCCTGACTTTC. As protein: CASSEFDPSAGANVLTF.

This chain links TRBV9 with TRBJ1-2; no reliable D call. This CDR3 has 15 amino acids. V was shortened by 2 bases and J by 2 bases, with 13 bases between the two germline ends. Germline V lookup: CDR1 SGDLS, CDR2 YYNGEE. Here the CDR3 reads CASSVLSTSNYGYTF. DNA for the CDR3: TGTGCCAGCAGCGTCCTTTCGACTTCCAACTATGGCTACACCTTC.

The gene calls are TRBV6-1 and TRBJ1-2; D remains ambiguous. CDR1 is MNHNS and CDR2 is SASEGT in the germline V gene. This CDR3 has 10 amino acids. The V and J ends lost 2 bases and 7 bases respectively, with 2 bases between them. The CDR3 is CASSEIGYTF. The CDR3 region has the DNA TGTGCCAGCAGTGAAATTGGCTACACCTTC.

This clone was counted only a few times. This chain joins TRBV19 and TRBJ2-1, with 8 positions matching TRBD2. The trim removed 7 bases at V and 8 bases at J, leaving 4 bases unmatched. The CDR3 totals 12 residues. The V gene's germline CDR1 is LNHDA and CDR2 SQIVND (reference sequence). CDR3 coding DNA: TGTGCCAGTACGCGGGGGGCCGATGAGCAGTTCTTC. This sequence encodes CASTRGADEQFF.

This chain uses TRBV7-3 with TRBJ1-2; TRBD1 is a possible D gene (6 bases). The CDR3 has 12 amino acids. In germline, CDR1 is SGHTA, CDR2 FQGTGA. V was shortened by 5 bases and J by 6 bases, with 10 bases between the two germline ends. CDR3 loop: CASSPGTHGYTF. The CDR3 nucleotides read TGTGCCAGCAGCCCCGGGACACATGGCTACACCTTC.

This clone came up once. V gene TRBV7-2 combines with J gene TRBJ1-4; a possible D gene is TRBD1 (5 bases). The CDR3 loop spans 18 amino acids. The ends were cut back, 0 bases at V and 4 bases at J, with 18 bases in the middle. Germline loops: CDR1 SGHTA, CDR2 FQGNSA. CDR3 sequence: CASSLAWRQSGVNEKLFF. The CDR3 DNA reads as TGTGCCAGCAGCTTAGCGTGGCGACAGTCGGGGGTTAATGAAAAACTGTTTTTT. Variable domain in full (rest from reference TRBV7-2 and TRBJ1-4): GAGVSQSPSNKVTEKGKDVELRCDPISGHTALYWYRQSLGQGLEFLIYFQGNSAPDKSGLPSDRFSAERTGGSVSTLTIQRTQQEDSAVYLCASSLAWRQSGVNEKLFFGSGTQLSVL.

The rearrangement joins TRBV2 to TRBJ2-1; TRBD1 matches at 7 bases. Germline V gene sequence: CDR1 SNHLY, CDR2 FYNNEI. V shed 4 bases and J 7 bases; nucleotides not matched to a gene: 1. The CDR3 extends over 12 amino acids. The CDR3 region has the DNA TGTGCCAGCAGTGGACAGGGTAATGAGCAGTTCTTC. Its translation is CASSGQGNEQFF.

Ten or more counts support this clone. The chain joins TRBV5-1 to TRBJ1-1; D not resolved. The germline V gene has CDR1 SGHRS and CDR2 YFSETQ. The CDR3 length is 13 residues. The V gene lost 4 bases and the J gene lost 1 base, with 8 bases spanning the gap. CDR3 residues: CASSPRTNTEAFF. The CDR3 region has the DNA TGCGCCAGCAGCCCGAGGACGAACACTGAAGCTTTCTTT. Drawing the rest from reference TRBV5-1 and TRBJ1-1, the complete variable domain is KAGVTQTPRYLIKTRGQQVTLSCSPISGHRSVSWYQQTPGQGLQFLFEYFSETQRNKGNFPGRFSGRQFSNSRSEMNVSTLELGDSALYLCASSPRTNTEAFFGQGTRLTVV.

The V and J genes are TRBV4-1 and TRBJ2-5; TRBD2 aligns across 7 bases. CDR1 is MGHRA, CDR2 YSYEKL, per germline. The J segment lost 5 bases and the V segment lost 1 base, leaving 13 bases of the junction unmatched. The CDR3 has 17 residues. This chain's CDR3 is CASSQVTHREVGETQYF. The CDR3 DNA reads as TGCGCCAGCAGCCAAGTAACGCACCGGGAGGTGGGGGAGACCCAGTACTTC.

Only a few counts were recorded for this clone. V and J are TRBV7-2 and TRBJ1-4; the match to TRBD1 covers 7 bases. The V gene's germline CDR1 is SGHTA and CDR2 FQGNSA. The trim removed 5 bases at V and 3 bases at J, leaving 9 bases unmatched. The CDR3 totals 16 residues. Here the CDR3 reads CASSLHVGTANEKLFF. The CDR3 bases are TGTGCCAGCAGCCTACATGTGGGGACAGCTAATGAAAAACTGTTTTTT.

This clone was recorded once. This chain joins TRBV5-1 and TRBJ2-7, with D maybe TRBD1 (6 bases). Trimming pared 1 base from V and 5 bases from J, leaving 19 bases between. CDR1 and CDR2 (germline): SGHRS, YFSETQ. The CDR3 length is 16 residues. The CDR3 DNA follows: TGCGCCAGCAGCTTGAGTACAGGGAAAGTCTTCGACGAGCAGTACTTC. This translates into CASSLSTGKVFDEQYF.

The rearrangement uses TRBV5-1 and TRBJ2-7, with D possibly TRBD2 on 6 matching bases. Trimming pared 0 bases from V and 4 bases from J, leaving 17 bases between. The CDR3 is made up of 16 amino acids. CDR1 and CDR2 from the germline V gene are SGHRS and YFSETQ. The CDR3 bases are TGCGCCAGCAGCTTGGCGGCGGGACCGGGTCGATACGAGCAGTACTTC. Protein: CASSLAAGPGRYEQYF.

This chain uses TRBV5-8 with TRBJ1-6; the D is unclear. CDR1 and CDR2 (germline): SGHTS, YDEGEE. Trimming removed 5 bases at V and 9 bases at J, with 9 bases between. The CDR3 is 12 residues long. CDR3 DNA: TGTGCCAGCAGGAGGGAGGGTTCACCCCTCCACTTT. This gives the protein CASRREGSPLHF.

The genes are TRBV13 and TRBJ2-1, with D possibly being TRBD2 (6 bases). Germline V gene data show CDR1 as PRHDT and CDR2 as FYEKMQ (reference sequence). The CDR3 length is 16 residues. V dropped 5 bases and J dropped 9 bases, with 23 bases sitting between them. DNA of the CDR3: TGTGCCAGCAGCCAACGGATACTAGCAACTCCGGGTGAGCAGTTCTTC. Translation: CASSQRILATPGEQFF. Full variable domain (outside the CDR3, taken from reference TRBV13 and TRBJ2-1): AAGVIQSPRHLIKEKRETATLKCYPIPRHDTVYWYQQGPGQDPQFLISFYEKMQSDKGSIPDRFSAQQFSDYHSELNMSSLELGDSALYFCASSQRILATPGEQFFGPGTRLTVL.

The rearrangement uses TRBV18 and TRBJ2-3; D gene ambiguous. The CDR3 is 13 residues long. Germline lookup yields CDR1 KGHSH and CDR2 LQKENI. V was cut by 2 bases and J by 4 bases, with 7 bases left in between. CDR3 in amino acids: CASSPNRADTQYF. As DNA, the CDR3 is TGTGCCAGCTCACCAAACAGAGCAGATACGCAGTATTTT.

V and J are TRBV23-1 and TRBJ1-2; D ambiguous. TRBV23-1 is given ORF status, its function remaining uncertain. This CDR3 contains 12 residues. Trimming shortened V by 4 bases and J by 4 bases, and 7 bases separated the two germline ends. The CDR3 DNA follows: TGCGCCAGCAGTCTAGGGCTCTATGGCTACACCTTC. This sequence encodes CASSLGLYGYTF.